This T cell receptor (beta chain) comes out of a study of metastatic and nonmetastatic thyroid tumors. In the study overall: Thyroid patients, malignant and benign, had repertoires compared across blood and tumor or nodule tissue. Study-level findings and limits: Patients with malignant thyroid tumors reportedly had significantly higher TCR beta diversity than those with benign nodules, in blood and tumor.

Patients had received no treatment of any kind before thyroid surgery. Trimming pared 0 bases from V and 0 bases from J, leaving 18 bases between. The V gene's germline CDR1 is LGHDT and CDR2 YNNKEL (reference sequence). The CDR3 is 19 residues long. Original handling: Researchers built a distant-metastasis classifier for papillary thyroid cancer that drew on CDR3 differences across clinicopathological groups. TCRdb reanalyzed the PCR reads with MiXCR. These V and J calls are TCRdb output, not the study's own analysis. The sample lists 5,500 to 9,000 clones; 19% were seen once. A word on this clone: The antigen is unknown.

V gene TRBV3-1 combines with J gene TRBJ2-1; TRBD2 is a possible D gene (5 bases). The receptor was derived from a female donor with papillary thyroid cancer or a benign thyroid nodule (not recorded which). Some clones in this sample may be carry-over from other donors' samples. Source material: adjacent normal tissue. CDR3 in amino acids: CASSQDRSGSSSSYNEQFF. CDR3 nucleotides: TGTGCCAGCAGCCAAGATCGTAGTGGGAGTTCGAGCTCCTACAATGAGCAGTTCTTC.